The 10 T cell receptor beta chains presented below share a single source sample, sequenced in a study of vaccination and CD4 T cells after COVID-19. Sequence data for DNA of cultured CD4+ T cells were generated by the Oncomine TCR Beta short-read assay. MiXCR, applied by TCRdb to the PCR reads, yields one record per CDR3 protein. The sample has around 16,000 distinct CDR3 sequences; approximately 57% are singletons. As to treatment: approximately 9-day PBMC culture with coronavirus spike peptide pools or control peptides (ViraFEST assay). These receptors lack a known antigen. Sequenced: CD4+ T cells from blood, cultured in vitro. The receptor set was obtained from a human donor who had recovered from COVID-19.

In this sample, this clonotype turned up a few times. V and J are TRBV7-9 and TRBJ1-1, with 7 bases aligning to TRBD1. Unmatched junction bases numbered 16, after V lost 7 bases and J lost 8 bases. Looked up from germline, CDR1 is SEHNR and CDR2 is FQNEAQ (reference sequence). The CDR3 sequence is 15 residues long. The chain's CDR3 is CASIKTSGGAKEAFF. In nucleotides, the CDR3 is TGTGCCAGCATCAAAACCTCAGGGGGGGCGAAGGAAGCTTTCTTT.

The chain carries TRBV7-3 and TRBJ2-1; no clear D. The CDR3 sequence is 12 residues long. The germline CDR1 and CDR2 sequences are SGHTA and FQGTGA. The ends were cut back, 5 bases at V and 4 bases at J, with 6 bases in the middle. The CDR3 DNA reads as TGTGCCAGCAGCCCCGGGTACAATGAGCAGTTCTTC. This encodes CASSPGYNEQFF. The whole variable domain, filled in from reference TRBV7-3 and TRBJ2-1, reads GAGVSQTPSNKVTEKGKYVELRCDPISGHTALYWYRQSLGQGPEFLIYFQGTGAADDSGLPNDRFFAVRPEGSVSTLKIQRTERGDSAVYLCASSPGYNEQFFGPGTRLTVL.

This clonotype occurred a few times. The genes are TRBV19 and TRBJ1-1; the match to TRBD1 covers 8 bases. J gave up 3 bases and V 4 bases, and 4 bases lay outside the gene matches. This CDR3 spans 14 amino acids. From germline, CDR1 is LNHDA and CDR2 SQIVND (reference sequence). CDR3 sequence reads: CASSTDRGDTEAFF. The CDR3 nucleotides read TGTGCCAGTAGTACCGACAGGGGCGACACTGAAGCTTTCTTT. Combining the CDR3 with reference TRBV19 and TRBJ1-1 gives the whole variable domain DGGITQSPKYLFRKEGQNVTLSCEQNLNHDAMYWYRQDPGQGLRLIYYSQIVNDFQKGDIAEGYSVSREKKESFPLTVTSAQKNPTAFYLCASSTDRGDTEAFFGQGTRLTVV.

This clonotype was observed a handful of times. The chain links TRBV27 to TRBJ2-5, with 9 bases matching TRBD2. Trimming took 3 bases from V and 5 from J; bases not matched to a gene: 7. The CDR3 sequence is 15 residues long. Germline lookup yields CDR1 MNHEY and CDR2 SMNVEV (reference sequence). For the CDR3, the DNA is TGTGCCAGCAGTTTTACGCGGGAGGGCGGTGAGACCCAGTACTTC. Translated, it gives CASSFTREGGETQYF.

This rearrangement joins TRBV2 to TRBJ2-7; D is uncertain. Germline-derived CDR1 and CDR2 are SNHLY and FYNNEI. The CDR3 is 13 amino acids. Trimming removed 1 base at V and 6 bases at J, with 10 bases between. The CDR3 region is CASSEVRVGEQYF. The CDR3 nucleotides read TGTGCCAGCAGTGAAGTAAGGGTAGGCGAGCAGTACTTC.

This chain joins TRBV10-2 and TRBJ2-5; D is tentatively TRBD1 or TRBD2 (5 bases each). The CDR3 sequence is 14 residues long. V was trimmed by 2 bases and J by 0 bases, leaving 7 bases between them. The germline gives CDR1 WSHSY, CDR2 SAAADI. CDR3 sequence reads: CASSEPGHQETQYF. In DNA, the CDR3 is TGCGCCAGCAGTGAGCCGGGACACCAAGAGACCCAGTACTTC.

V and J are TRBV2 and TRBJ1-5; D unresolved. The germline V gene has CDR1 SNHLY and CDR2 FYNNEI. The CDR3 runs to 13 residues. V was clipped by 8 bases and J by 0 bases, with 8 bases between them. The CDR3 sequence: CASLLDSNQPQHF. The CDR3, as DNA: TGTGCCAGCCTCCTTGATAGCAATCAGCCCCAGCATTTT.

The chain has TRBV19 and TRBJ1-5; the match to TRBD1 covers 10 bases. Trimming at V came to 1 base and at J to 2 bases, leaving 2 bases not matched to a gene. Germline CDR1 reads LNHDA; CDR2 reads SQIVND (reference sequence). The CDR3 runs to 16 residues. CDR3 in DNA: TGTGCCAGTAGTATAGGGGACAGGGGAGGCAATCAGCCCCAGCATTTT. Translating it yields CASSIGDRGGNQPQHF.

This clonotype was picked up a small number of times. This chain links TRBV7-8 with TRBJ1-5, with D tentatively TRBD1 (5 bases). The CDR3 spans 15 residues. Between the trimmed V and J ends, which lost 1 base and 0 bases, there was a span of 7 bases. Germline CDR1 SGHVS, CDR2 FQNEAQ. The CDR3 spells CASSLVQGSNQPQHF. CDR3 DNA sequence: TGTGCCAGCAGCTTAGTGCAGGGTAGCAATCAGCCCCAGCATTTT.

The chain combines TRBV5-1 with TRBJ1-1, with D perhaps TRBD1 (6 bases). The germline CDR1 and CDR2 sequences are SGHRS and YFSETQ. The CDR3 is 14 residues long. V gave up 1 base and J gave up 4 bases, with 11 bases separating them. The DNA of the CDR3 is TGCGCCAGCAGCTTGCAGGGGATGGGCACTGAAGCTTTCTTT. Translating gives CASSLQGMGTEAFF.